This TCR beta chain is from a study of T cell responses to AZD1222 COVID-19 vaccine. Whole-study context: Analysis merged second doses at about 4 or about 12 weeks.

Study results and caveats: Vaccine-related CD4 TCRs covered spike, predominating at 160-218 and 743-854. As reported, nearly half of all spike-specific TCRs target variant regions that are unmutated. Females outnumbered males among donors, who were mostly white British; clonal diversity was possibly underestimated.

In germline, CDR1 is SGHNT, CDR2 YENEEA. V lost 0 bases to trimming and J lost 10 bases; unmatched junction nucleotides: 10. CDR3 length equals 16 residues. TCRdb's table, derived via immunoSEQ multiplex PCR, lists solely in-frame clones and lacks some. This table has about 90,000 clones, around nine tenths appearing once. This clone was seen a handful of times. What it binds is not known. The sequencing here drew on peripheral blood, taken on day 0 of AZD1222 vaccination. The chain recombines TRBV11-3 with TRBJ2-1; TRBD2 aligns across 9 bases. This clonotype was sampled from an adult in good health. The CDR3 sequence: CASSLDGREGSDEQFF. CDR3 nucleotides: TGTGCCAGCAGCTTAGATGGGCGGGAGGGCTCAGACGAGCAGTTCTTC. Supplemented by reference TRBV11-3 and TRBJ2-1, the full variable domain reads EAGVVQSPRYKIIEKKQPVAFWCNPISGHNTLYWYLQNLGQGPELLIRYENEEAVDDSQLPKDRFSAERLKGVDSTLKIQPAELGDSAVYLCASSLDGREGSDEQFFGPGTRLTVL.